The 18 T cell receptor beta chains presented below share a single source sample, sequenced in a study of blood T cell repertoires in COVID-19. Assay used: immunoSEQ multiplex PCR; TCRdb lists only in-frame clones, some missing. The sample gives 170,000 or so clones, 80% to 90% of which show up once; approximately 0.88% is in the top ten. Sequencing was performed on peripheral blood. These receptors were obtained from a woman aged 18-29 years who had recovered from COVID-19.

The V call is TRBV7-8, the J call TRBJ2-3; TRBD2 matches at 13 bases. This CDR3 is built from 16 residues. Germline V CDR1 and CDR2: SGHVS, FQNEAQ. After removal of 5 bases from V and 6 bases from J, the junction contained 8 bases not matched to a gene. DNA for the CDR3: TGTGCCAGCAGCCCCGGGACTAGCGGGATAGGGGATACGCAGTATTTT. This gives the protein CASSPGTSGIGDTQYF.

Here the CDR3 DNA reads TGTGCCAGCAGTTTTGGCAGGGGGGATGGAGAGCAGTTCTTC. The encoded protein is CASSFGRGDGEQFF. V usage is TRBV27 and J usage is TRBJ2-1, with D perhaps TRBD1 (7 bases). CDR3 size: 14 residues. Trimming took 3 bases from V and 10 from J, leaving 16 bases between them. The germline V gene has CDR1 MNHEY and CDR2 SMNVEV (reference sequence).

The chain carries TRBV13 and TRBJ1-6; the match to TRBD1 covers 8 bases. The CDR3 is made up of 14 amino acids. Trimming cost V 6 bases and J 7 bases; bases outside gene matches: 5. Germline lookup yields CDR1 PRHDT and CDR2 FYEKMQ (reference sequence). Here the CDR3 reads CASRGQAKNSPLHF. For the CDR3, the DNA is TGTGCCAGCAGGGGACAGGCAAAAAATTCACCCCTCCACTTT.

This clone was counted once. This chain links TRBV20-1 with TRBJ2-3; no clear D. The germline CDR1 and CDR2 sequences are DFQATT and SNEGSKA (reference sequence). CDR3 length equals 11 residues. Trimming shortened V by 6 bases and J by 4 bases, and 8 bases separated the two germline ends. The CDR3 reads CSAALADTQYF. The CDR3 region has the DNA TGCAGTGCCGCCCTAGCAGATACGCAGTATTTT.

The rearrangement links TRBV11-3 to TRBJ2-7; 8 nucleotides agree with TRBD1. CDR3 length equals 16 residues. The germline CDR1 and CDR2 sequences are SGHNT and YENEEA. V was pared by 2 bases and J by 6 bases, with 12 bases of the junction left unmatched. In nucleotides, the CDR3 is TGTGCCAGCAGCTTAAACTCCAAGGGGACAGGAGCCGAGCAGTACTTC. Amino acid sequence: CASSLNSKGTGAEQYF.

This chain uses TRBV2 with TRBJ1-1; 8 bases fit TRBD1. Germline V gene data show CDR1 as SNHLY and CDR2 as FYNNEI. This CDR3 has 11 residues. V lost 2 bases to trimming and J lost 11 bases; unmatched junction nucleotides: 1. Here the CDR3 DNA reads TGTGCCAGCAGTGAACAGGGGGCGGCTTTCTTT. Its protein product is CASSEQGAAFF.

The V and J genes are TRBV29-1 and TRBJ2-3; D is perhaps TRBD2 (5 bases). The V end lost 4 bases, the J end lost 2 bases, and 16 bases lay between the germline ends. There are 15 residues in the CDR3. Germline V gene sequence: CDR1 SQVTM, CDR2 ANQGSEA. CDR3 nucleotides: TGCAGCGTTGTGAGGGTCGGAACCCCCACAGATACGCAGTATTTT. Translation gives CSVVRVGTPTDTQYF.

This sequence joins TRBV2 and TRBJ1-1; D remains ambiguous. The CDR3 runs 13 residues. Germline V CDR1 and CDR2: SNHLY, FYNNEI. Trimming shortened V by 3 bases and J by 3 bases, and 8 bases separated the two germline ends. The DNA for the CDR3 is TGTGCCAGCAGTGACAGTGCGGACACTGAAGCTTTCTTT. Residues: CASSDSADTEAFF.

The CDR3 loop reads CASSSRQGSEKLFF. The CDR3 DNA sequence: TGTGCCAGTAGTTCAAGACAGGGTTCTGAAAAACTGTTTTTT. J is TRBJ1-4 and V is TRBV19, with 7 nucleotides matching TRBD1. CDR3 length equals 14 residues. Trimming removed 5 bases from V and 7 bases from J; junction bases left unmatched: 7. The germline V gene has CDR1 LNHDA and CDR2 SQIVND (reference sequence).

This clone came up a few times. This chain uses TRBV2 with TRBJ1-1, with D possibly TRBD1 on 6 matching bases. This CDR3 has 14 residues. Germline CDR1 SNHLY, CDR2 FYNNEI. The germline V and J ends were trimmed by 7 bases and 1 base, with 13 bases remaining between them. The chain's CDR3 is CASTDRLRNTEAFF. The CDR3 bases are TGTGCCAGCACCGACAGGTTGAGGAACACTGAAGCTTTCTTT.

Only a few counts were recorded for this clone. This sequence joins TRBV14 and TRBJ1-6, with D perhaps matching TRBD1 (6 bases). CDR3 length: 14 amino acids. V shed 6 bases and J shed 9 bases, with 15 bases lying between them. The germline gives CDR1 SGHDN, CDR2 FVKESK. The CDR3 DNA follows: TGTGCCAGCAGACAAACAGGGATTCTTTCACCCCTCCACTTT. It specifies CASRQTGILSPLHF.

The rearrangement joins TRBV7-9 to TRBJ2-7; TRBD2 agrees at 13 bases. There are 18 residues in the CDR3. Germline values: CDR1 SEHNR, CDR2 FQNEAQ (reference sequence). The V segment lost 6 bases and the J segment 3 bases; nucleotides outside the gene matches: 14. DNA for the CDR3: TGTGCCAGCAGGTCACGTTTTACTAGCGGGAGGGCGGGCTACGAGCAGTACGTC. It encodes CASRSRFTSGRAGYEQYV.

This clone appeared once. V is TRBV5-6 and J is TRBJ2-1; D gene unclear. V was trimmed by 0 bases and J by 4 bases, leaving 11 bases between them. From germline, CDR1 is SGHDT and CDR2 YYEEEE. The CDR3 totals 15 residues. The CDR3 bases are TGTGCCAGCAGCTTGGTTACTCGTCGGTACAATGAGCAGTTCTTC. Amino acids: CASSLVTRRYNEQFF.

This rearrangement joins TRBV6-4 to TRBJ2-2, with TRBD2 matching over 9 bases. In germline, CDR1 is MRHNA, CDR2 SNTAGT. With V trimmed by 3 bases and J by 9 bases, 8 bases remained unmatched. This CDR3 region has 15 residues. CDR3 nucleotides: TGTGCCAGCAGTGAACGCGGGGGGGCCTCAAGGGAGCTGTTTTTT. As protein: CASSERGGASRELFF.

The rearrangement joins TRBV4-1 to TRBJ2-1, with D hard to call. V was clipped by 0 bases and J by 0 bases, with 9 bases between them. This CDR3 has 16 residues. Germline CDR1 is MGHRA and CDR2 is YSYEKL. In DNA, the CDR3 is TGCGCCAGCAGCCAAGAAGTGTATAGCTCCTACAATGAGCAGTTCTTC. Protein: CASSQEVYSSYNEQFF.

V gene TRBV28 combines with J gene TRBJ2-7; D is unresolved. This CDR3 is 14 amino acids long. Trimming left V 5 bases short and J 1 base short, with 12 bases between. Germline assignment: CDR1 MDHEN and CDR2 SYDVKM. As DNA, the CDR3 is TGTGCCAGCAGTAGTTATATTCAGTCCTACGAGCAGTACGTC. This encodes CASSSYIQSYEQYV.

The chain uses TRBV6-5 and TRBJ1-6; TRBD1 matches 9 bases. This CDR3 is built from 14 residues. CDR1 is MNHEY, CDR2 SVGAGI, per germline. The ends lost 6 bases at V and 10 bases at J; junction bases unmatched: 7. The CDR3 spells CASRPGTGRSPLHF. CDR3 DNA: TGTGCCAGCAGGCCCGGGACAGGGAGGTCACCCCTCCACTTT.

The CDR3 DNA reads TGTGCCAGCTCACCGGGGACAGGGTTTAATGAAAAACTGTTTTTT. It translates to CASSPGTGFNEKLFF. The V call is TRBV18, the J call TRBJ1-4; 9 nucleotides align to TRBD1. Germline lookup yields CDR1 KGHSH and CDR2 LQKENI. Trimming took 3 bases from V and 4 from J; bases not matched to a gene: 3. The CDR3 is made up of 15 amino acids. Together with reference TRBV18 and TRBJ1-4, the CDR3 gives the full variable domain: NAGVMQNPRHLVRRRGQEARLRCSPMKGHSHVYWYRQLPEEGLKFMVYLQKENIIDESGMPKERFSAEFPKEGPSILRIQQVVRGDSAAYFCASSPGTGFNEKLFFGSGTQLSVL.